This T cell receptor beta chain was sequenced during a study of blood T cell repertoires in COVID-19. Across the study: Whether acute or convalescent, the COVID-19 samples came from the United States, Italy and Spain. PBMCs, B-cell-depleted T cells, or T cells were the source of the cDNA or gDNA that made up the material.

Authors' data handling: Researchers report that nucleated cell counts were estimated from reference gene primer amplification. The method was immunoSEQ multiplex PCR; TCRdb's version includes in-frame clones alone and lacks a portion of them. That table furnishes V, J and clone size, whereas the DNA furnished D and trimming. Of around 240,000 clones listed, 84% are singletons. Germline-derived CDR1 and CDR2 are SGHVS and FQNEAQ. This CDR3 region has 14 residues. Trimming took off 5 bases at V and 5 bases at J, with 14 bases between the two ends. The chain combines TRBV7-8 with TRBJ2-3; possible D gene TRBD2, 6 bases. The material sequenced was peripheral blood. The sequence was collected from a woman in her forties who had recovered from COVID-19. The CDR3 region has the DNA TGTGCCAGCAGCGTATCGGGGGTGGGAGATACGCAGTATTTT. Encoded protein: CASSVSGVGDTQYF.